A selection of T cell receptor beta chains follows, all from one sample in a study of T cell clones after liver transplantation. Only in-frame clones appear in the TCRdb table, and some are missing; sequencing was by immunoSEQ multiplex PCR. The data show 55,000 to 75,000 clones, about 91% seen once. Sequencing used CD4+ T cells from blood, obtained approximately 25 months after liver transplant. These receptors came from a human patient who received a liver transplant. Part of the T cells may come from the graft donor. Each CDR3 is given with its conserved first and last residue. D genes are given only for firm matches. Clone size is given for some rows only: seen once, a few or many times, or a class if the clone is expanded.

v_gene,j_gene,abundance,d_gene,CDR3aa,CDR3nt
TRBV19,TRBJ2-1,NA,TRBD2,CASTLRGTSAYNEQFF,TGTGCCAGTACCCTCCGGGGGACTAGCGCCTACAATGAGCAGTTCTTC
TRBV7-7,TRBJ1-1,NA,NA,CASSLRVGTEAFF,TGTGCTAGCAGCTTACGCGTCGGAACTGAAGCTTTCTTT
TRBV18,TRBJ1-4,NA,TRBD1,CASSPPGGGREKLFF,TGTGCCAGCTCACCACCGGGAGGGGGCCGTGAAAAACTGTTTTTT
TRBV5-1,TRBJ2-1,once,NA,CASSSQVHQGTNNEQFF,TGCGCCAGCAGCTCACAAGTGCACCAGGGTACTAATAATGAGCAGTTCTTC
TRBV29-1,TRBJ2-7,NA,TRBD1,CSVDRGNEQYF,TGCAGCGTGGACAGGGGAAACGAGCAGTACTTC
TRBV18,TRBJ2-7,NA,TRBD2,CASSSSGGSSYEQYF,TGTGCCAGCTCGTCTAGCGGGGGGAGCTCCTACGAGCAGTACTTC
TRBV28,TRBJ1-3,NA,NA,CASSFFENTIYF,TGTGCCAGCAGTTTTTTCGAAAACACCATATATTTT
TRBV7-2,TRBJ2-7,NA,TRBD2,CASSLLGRLAGVYEQYF,TGTGCCAGCAGCTTACTGGGACGACTAGCGGGAGTCTACGAGCAGTACTTC
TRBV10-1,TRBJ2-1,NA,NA,CASSGGATHNEQFF,TGCGCCAGCAGTGGGGGAGCTACCCACAATGAGCAGTTCTTC
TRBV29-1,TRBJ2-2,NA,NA,CSVEGQLPGELFF,TGCAGCGTTGAGGGGCAGTTACCCGGGGAGCTGTTTTTT
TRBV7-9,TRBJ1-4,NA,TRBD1,CASSSPGTGFEKLFF,TGTGCCAGCAGCTCCCCCGGGACAGGGTTTGAAAAACTGTTTTTT
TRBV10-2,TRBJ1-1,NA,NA,CASQRGGTEAFF,TGCGCCAGTCAGCGAGGGGGCACTGAAGCTTTCTTT
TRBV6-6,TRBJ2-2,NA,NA,CASMRTRGTGELFF,TGTGCCAGCATGCGGACCCGAGGGACCGGGGAGCTGTTTTTT
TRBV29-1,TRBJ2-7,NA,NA,CSVGRGVGYEQYF,TGCAGCGTTGGCCGCGGGGTTGGTTACGAGCAGTACTTC
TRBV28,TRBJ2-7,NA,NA,CASSLIGPSYEQYF,TGTGCCAGCAGTTTAATTGGGCCCAGCTACGAGCAGTACTTC
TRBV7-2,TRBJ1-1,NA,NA,CASSLVLRTEAFF,TGTGCCAGCAGCTTAGTGTTGAGGACTGAAGCTTTCTTT
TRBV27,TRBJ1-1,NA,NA,CASSSRDAVNTEAFF,TGTGCCAGCAGTTCACGGGACGCCGTGAACACTGAAGCTTTCTTT
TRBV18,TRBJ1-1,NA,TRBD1,CASSPGDREEAFF,TGTGCCAGCTCACCAGGGGACAGGGAAGAAGCTTTCTTT
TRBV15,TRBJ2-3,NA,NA,CATSRDADTQYF,TGTGCCACCAGCAGAGATGCAGATACGCAGTATTTT
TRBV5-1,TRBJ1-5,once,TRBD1,CASSLTGQGRPQHF,TGCGCCAGCAGCTTAACAGGACAGGGGAGGCCCCAGCATTTT
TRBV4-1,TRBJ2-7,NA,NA,CASSPTGTYEQYF,TGCGCCAGCAGCCCGACCGGGACTTACGAGCAGTACTTC
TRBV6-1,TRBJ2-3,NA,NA,CASRKRGYADTQYF,TGTGCCAGCAGAAAAAGAGGGTACGCAGATACGCAGTATTTT
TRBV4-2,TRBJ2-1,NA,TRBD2,CASSQGRSGGNEQFF,TGTGCCAGCAGCCAAGGTCGGTCGGGGGGCAATGAGCAGTTCTTC
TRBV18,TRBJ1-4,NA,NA,CASSRMGTNEKLFF,TGTGCCAGCTCACGGATGGGGACTAATGAAAAACTGTTTTTT
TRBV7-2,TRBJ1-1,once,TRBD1,CASSLGGDRGRSDTEAFF,TGTGCCAGCAGCTTAGGAGGGGACAGGGGGCGGTCGGACACTGAAGCTTTCTTT
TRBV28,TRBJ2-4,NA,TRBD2,CASSPAGAVAKNIQYF,TGTGCCAGCAGTCCAGCGGGGGCAGTGGCCAAAAACATTCAGTACTTC
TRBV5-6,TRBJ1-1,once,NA,CASSFPQGITEAFF,TGTGCCAGCAGCTTCCCACAGGGAATCACTGAAGCTTTCTTT
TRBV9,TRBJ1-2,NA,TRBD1,CASSVGQGNYGYTF,TGTGCCAGCAGCGTGGGACAGGGGAACTATGGCTACACCTTC
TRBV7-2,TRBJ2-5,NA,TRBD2,CASSLSGSKGQETQYF,TGTGCCAGCAGCCTTAGCGGGAGTAAGGGCCAAGAGACCCAGTACTTC
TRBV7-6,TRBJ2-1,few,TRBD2,CASSPRRTSARDEQFF,TGTGCCAGCAGCCCCCGACGGACTAGCGCTAGGGATGAGCAGTTCTTC
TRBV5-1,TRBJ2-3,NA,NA,CASRQSTDTQYF,TGCGCCAGCAGACAGAGCACAGATACGCAGTATTTT
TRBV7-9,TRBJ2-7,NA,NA,CASSLGGAGGIYEQYF,TGTGCCAGCAGCTTAGGAGGGGCAGGTGGGATCTACGAGCAGTACTTC
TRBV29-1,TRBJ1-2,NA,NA,CSVTENYGYTF,TGCAGCGTTACAGAGAACTATGGCTACACCTTC
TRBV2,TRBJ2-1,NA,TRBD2,CASSGTSGSKYEQFF,TGTGCCAGCAGCGGGACTAGCGGGAGTAAGTATGAGCAGTTCTTC
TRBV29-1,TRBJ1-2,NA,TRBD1,CSARQGAEGYTF,TGCAGCGCTAGACAGGGGGCTGAAGGCTACACCTTC
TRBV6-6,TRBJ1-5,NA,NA,CASSPGGQPQHF,TGTGCCAGCAGTCCCGGGGGGCAGCCCCAGCATTTT
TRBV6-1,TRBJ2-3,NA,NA,CASSEAGTRTQYF,TGTGCCAGCAGTGAAGCTGGGACGCGTACGCAGTATTTT
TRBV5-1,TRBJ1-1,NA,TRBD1,CASSLERGHSLNTEAFF,TGCGCCAGCAGCTTGGAAAGGGGGCATTCCCTGAACACTGAAGCTTTCTTT
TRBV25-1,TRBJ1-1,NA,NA,CASSELYGGVGDTEAFF,TGTGCCAGCAGTGAACTCTATGGAGGGGTCGGGGACACTGAAGCTTTCTTT
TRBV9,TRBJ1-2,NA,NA,CASSTPGTTIGHGYTF,TGTGCCAGCAGCACTCCCGGGACCACGATAGGTCATGGCTACACCTTC
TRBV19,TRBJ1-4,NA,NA,CASSIDRYRATNEKLFF,TGTGCCAGTAGTATAGATCGATACAGGGCTACTAATGAAAAACTGTTTTTT
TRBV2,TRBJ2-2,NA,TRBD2,CASKLAGAGELFF,TGTGCCAGCAAACTAGCGGGAGCCGGGGAGCTGTTTTTT
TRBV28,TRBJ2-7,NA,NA,CASSLPVGGSSYEQYF,TGTGCCAGCAGTTTACCCGTCGGAGGGAGCTCCTACGAGCAGTACTTC
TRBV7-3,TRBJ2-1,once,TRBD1,CASSLTGGQYNEQFF,TGTGCCAGCAGCTTAACAGGGGGCCAGTACAATGAGCAGTTCTTC
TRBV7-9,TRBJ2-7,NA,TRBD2,CASSSSGREEQYF,TGTGCCAGCAGCTCAAGCGGGAGGGAGGAGCAGTACTTC
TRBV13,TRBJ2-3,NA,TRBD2,CASGSGGRDTQYF,TGTGCCAGCGGTTCGGGAGGTAGGGATACGCAGTATTTT
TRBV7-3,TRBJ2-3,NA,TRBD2,CASSPRASGRAMNTQYF,TGTGCCAGCAGCCCCCGGGCGAGCGGGAGGGCCATGAATACGCAGTATTTT
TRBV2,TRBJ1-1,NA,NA,CASRRRVMNTEAFF,TGTGCCAGCAGGCGCAGGGTTATGAACACTGAAGCTTTCTTT